This T cell receptor beta chain appears in the sequencing data of a study of CD8+ T cells in alopecia areata. RNA extraction was followed by reverse transcription into cDNA, which acted as the sequencing template. Sequencing used immunoSEQ multiplex PCR; TCRdb keeps in-frame clones, though not all of them. The sample comprises 30,000 to 40,000 clones, around half of which are singletons, and about 1.8% rests with the top ten. Comment on this clone: As yet, its antigen is unknown.

Sorting of CD4+ cells into CD25+CD127- cells was performed for roughly 5 patients. From germline, CDR1 is SEHNR and CDR2 FQNEAQ (reference sequence). V was pared by 5 bases and J by 3 bases, with 16 bases between. CDR3 length: 15 amino acids. Study-level findings and limits: Alopecia totalis/universalis scalp especially showed more expanded CD8+ clones than normal scalp.

The origin of this receptor is a human donor with alopecia areata. Source material: CD4+ Tregs sorted from blood. The chain recombines TRBV7-9 with TRBJ2-5, with D possibly called TRBD1 or TRBD2 (5 bases each). As DNA, the CDR3 is TGTGCCAGCAGCCCCGTCGGGGCGGCCAAAGAGACCCAGTACTTC. Its protein product is CASSPVGAAKETQYF.